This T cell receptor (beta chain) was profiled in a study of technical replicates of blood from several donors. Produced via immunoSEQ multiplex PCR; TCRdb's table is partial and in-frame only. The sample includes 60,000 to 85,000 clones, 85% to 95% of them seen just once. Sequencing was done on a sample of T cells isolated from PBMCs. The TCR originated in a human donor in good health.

CDR3: CASSEFVAQGDQPQHF. CDR3 DNA sequence: TGTGCCAGCAGTGAATTCGTAGCACAGGGGGATCAGCCCCAGCATTTT. The chain is built from TRBV2 and TRBJ1-5; 8 bases map to TRBD1. The germline V gene encodes CDR1 SNHLY and CDR2 FYNNEI. CDR3 length: 16 amino acids. Germline trimming cut 2 bases from V and 5 bases from J; bases unmatched to any gene: 8.